This entry lists 23 T cell receptor beta chains sequenced from one sample in a study of OX40 agonist ivuxolimab in advanced cancers. The repertoire was sequenced with immunoSEQ multiplex PCR; TCRdb's copy has only in-frame clones and lacks some. The sample holds 57,000 or so clones, around 83% seen once. Specimen: CD4+ or CD8+ T cells sorted from blood, collected in a trial of the OX40 agonist ivuxolimab. Receptors originate from an adult with an advanced solid tumor such as melanoma, head and neck, liver or kidney cancer.

CDR3 sequence reads: CASSPQDGSSYEQYF. CDR3 bases: TGTGCCAGCAGTCCCCAGGACGGGAGCTCCTACGAGCAGTACTTC. This chain links TRBV27 with TRBJ2-7, with D tentatively TRBD2 (6 bases). The V end lost 5 bases, the J end lost 0 bases, and 14 bases lay between the germline ends. Per germline, CDR1 MNHEY and CDR2 SMNVEV (reference sequence). CDR3 length: 15 amino acids.

The chain uses TRBV15 and TRBJ1-4, with TRBD1 identical over 9 bases. Looked up from germline, CDR1 is LNHNV and CDR2 is YYDKDF (reference sequence). With 0 bases clipped from V and 8 bases from J, the junction kept 4 bases outside the gene matches. The CDR3 runs to 15 residues. CDR3 in DNA: TGTGCCACCAGCAGAGAACAGGGGGCCGGAGAAAAACTGTTTTTT. Its protein product is CATSREQGAGEKLFF.

V is TRBV7-2 and J is TRBJ2-5; 12 positions match TRBD2. V lost 2 bases and J lost 4; bases outside the gene matches: 5. This CDR3 contains 16 residues. Germline V gene sequence: CDR1 SGHTA, CDR2 FQGNSA. The DNA of the CDR3 is TGTGCCAGCAGCTTACCTAGCGGGGGGGTAAGAGAGACCCAGTACTTC. Its translation is CASSLPSGGVRETQYF. Together with reference TRBV7-2 and TRBJ2-5, the CDR3 gives the full variable domain: GAGVSQSPSNKVTEKGKDVELRCDPISGHTALYWYRQSLGQGLEFLIYFQGNSAPDKSGLPSDRFSAERTGGSVSTLTIQRTQQEDSAVYLCASSLPSGGVRETQYFGPGTRLLVL.

The chain is built from TRBV2 and TRBJ1-2, with D perhaps matching TRBD1 (5 bases). Germline values: CDR1 SNHLY, CDR2 FYNNEI. V was cut by 6 bases and J by 8 bases, with 25 bases left in between. The CDR3 runs 16 residues. The CDR3 reads CASRGDGGRSFRGYTF. The CDR3 DNA follows: TGTGCCAGCAGGGGGGACGGCGGGCGCAGTTTTCGGGGCTACACCTTC.

The chain couples TRBV5-3 to TRBJ2-3, with TRBD2 as a possible D gene (5 bases). TRBV5-3 is an ORF for which the function is uncertain. Trimming took 0 bases from V and 2 from J, leaving 10 bases between them. The CDR3 sequence is 15 residues long. This CDR3 reads CARSLASRNTDTQYF. CDR3 in DNA: TGTGCCAGAAGCTTGGCTAGCAGAAACACAGATACGCAGTATTTT.

This clone was observed a handful of times. This rearrangement joins TRBV7-9 to TRBJ1-2; no firm D call. Germline V gene lookup returns CDR1 SEHNR and CDR2 FQNEAQ (reference sequence). The V gene lost 3 bases and the J gene lost 6 bases, with 8 bases spanning the gap. This CDR3 region has 12 residues. The DNA of the CDR3 is TGTGCCAGCAGCTTCGGGGTAGATGGCTACACCTTC. Translation gives CASSFGVDGYTF.

This sequence joins TRBV4-1 and TRBJ2-3; 8 bases fit TRBD2. The CDR3 extends over 16 amino acids. V shed 4 bases and J 2 bases; nucleotides not matched to a gene: 8. Germline V gene data show CDR1 as MGHRA and CDR2 as YSYEKL. The DNA for the CDR3 is TGCGCCAGCAGCCGCGGCGGCGGGGGGAACACAGATACGCAGTATTTT. Its translation: CASSRGGGGNTDTQYF.

V is TRBV6-1 and J is TRBJ2-1; TRBD2 agrees at 7 bases. Per germline, CDR1 MNHNS and CDR2 SASEGT. This CDR3 comprises 15 residues. The trim removed 7 bases at V and 0 bases at J, leaving 6 bases unmatched. The CDR3 protein is CASTTTSLSYNEQFF. In DNA form, the CDR3 reads TGTGCCAGCACCACGACTAGCCTCTCCTACAATGAGCAGTTCTTC.

This sequence joins TRBV7-3 and TRBJ2-5; the D gene is possibly TRBD1 (6 bases). Germline V gene sequence: CDR1 SGHTA, CDR2 FQGTGA. Trimming stripped 2 bases from V and 4 bases from J, with 14 bases between. The CDR3 consists of 15 residues. CDR3 loop: CASSLGAQGRETQYF. Here the CDR3 DNA reads TGTGCCAGCAGCTTAGGGGCACAGGGCAGAGAGACCCAGTACTTC. Based on the CDR3 plus reference TRBV7-3 and TRBJ2-5, the full variable domain is GAGVSQTPSNKVTEKGKYVELRCDPISGHTALYWYRQSLGQGPEFLIYFQGTGAADDSGLPNDRFFAVRPEGSVSTLKIQRTERGDSAVYLCASSLGAQGRETQYFGPGTRLLVL.

The chain couples TRBV27 to TRBJ2-7; possibly TRBD1 or TRBD2 for D (5 bases each). Trimming pared 5 bases from V and 3 bases from J, leaving 17 bases between. Germline V lookup: CDR1 MNHEY, CDR2 SMNVEV (reference sequence). CDR3 size: 15 residues. Here the CDR3 DNA reads TGTGCCAGCAGTGGGGGTAAAGGTTGGAGCTACGAGCAGTACTTC. Its translation is CASSGGKGWSYEQYF.

Here the CDR3 reads CAWSADREEAFF. The CDR3 DNA sequence: TGTGCCTGGAGTGCCGACAGGGAGGAAGCTTTCTTT. The chain recombines TRBV30 with TRBJ1-1, with 7 bases fitting TRBD1. This CDR3 is 12 amino acids long. The germline V gene has CDR1 GTSNPN and CDR2 SVGIG (reference sequence). V lost 1 base and J lost 8; bases outside the gene matches: 4.

This sequence joins TRBV21-1 and TRBJ2-5. TRBV21-1 is noted as a pseudogene. The CDR3 runs to 15 residues. This chain's CDR3 is CASSKWGWGKETQYF. In nucleotides, the CDR3 is TGTGCCAGCAGCAAATGGGGGTGGGGAAAAGAGACCCAGTACTTC.

The genes are TRBV5-4 and TRBJ1-1; D may be TRBD1 (5 bases). Per the germline V gene, CDR1 is SGHNT and CDR2 is YYREEE (reference sequence). The CDR3 contains 15 residues. Trimming pared 2 bases from V and 0 bases from J, leaving 11 bases between. CDR3 sequence reads: CASSFQGNMNTEAFF. DNA for the CDR3: TGTGCCAGCAGCTTTCAGGGTAACATGAACACTGAAGCTTTCTTT.

The rearrangement uses TRBV5-4 and TRBJ2-1; 10 bases align to TRBD2. V gave up 3 bases and J gave up 5 bases; unmatched junction bases: 5. The CDR3 consists of 15 residues. CDR1 is SGHNT, CDR2 YYREEE, per germline (reference sequence). The CDR3 region is CASSSQRGGNNEQFF. In DNA, the CDR3 is TGTGCCAGCAGCTCACAGCGGGGGGGAAACAATGAGCAGTTCTTC.

CDR3 in DNA: TGTGCCAGCAGTTTCTCCGGACTGTATCAGCCCCAGCATTTT. Its translation: CASSFSGLYQPQHF. This sequence joins TRBV28 and TRBJ1-5, with unresolved D. The V gene's germline CDR1 is MDHEN and CDR2 SYDVKM. The CDR3 sequence is 14 residues long. Trimming cost V 3 bases and J 5 bases, with 11 bases left between them.

The J gene is TRBJ2-5, the V gene TRBV5-6, with D unclear. Trimming took 3 bases from V and 4 from J, leaving 4 bases between them. The CDR3 loop spans 11 amino acids. Germline-derived CDR1 and CDR2 are SGHDT and YYEEEE. The CDR3 region is CASSSVETQYF. The CDR3 bases are TGTGCCAGCAGCTCTGTAGAGACCCAGTACTTC.

V usage is TRBV29-1 and J usage is TRBJ2-3; TRBD1 might be the D (8 bases). V dropped 2 bases and J dropped 3 bases, with 15 bases sitting between them. In germline, CDR1 is SQVTM, CDR2 ANQGSEA. The CDR3 loop spans 15 amino acids. CDR3 bases: TGCAGCGTTGAAAGCCACAGGGGGGGGACAGATACGCAGTATTTT. It is translated as CSVESHRGGTDTQYF.

There are a few counts of this clone. This rearrangement joins TRBV18 to TRBJ2-3; D is possibly TRBD1 (6 bases). The length of the CDR3 is 15 residues. Trimming removed 3 bases at V and 1 base at J, with 11 bases between. Germline CDR1 KGHSH, CDR2 LQKENI. The DNA for the CDR3 is TGTGCCAGCTCACCGAGCAGGGGAGGCACAGATACGCAGTATTTT. This encodes CASSPSRGGTDTQYF.

The CDR3 DNA is TGTGCCAGCAGCTTAGAGCTGTTTCGAGGGGTCCACAATGAGCAGTTCTTC. It translates to CASSLELFRGVHNEQFF. The genes are TRBV11-3 and TRBJ2-1; D is possibly TRBD1 or TRBD2 (5 bases each). V shed 0 bases and J shed 5 bases, with 17 bases lying between them. CDR3 length equals 17 residues. In germline, CDR1 is SGHNT, CDR2 YENEEA.

This chain connects TRBV6-6 to TRBJ1-4; D gene ambiguous. The ends were cut back, 4 bases at V and 0 bases at J, with 6 bases in the middle. There are 14 residues in the CDR3. Germline CDR1 and CDR2: MNHNY and SVGAGI (reference sequence). CDR3 loop: CASSFQATNEKLFF. In DNA, the CDR3 is TGTGCCAGCAGTTTCCAAGCAACTAATGAAAAACTGTTTTTT.

This clone was observed a single time. The chain has TRBV27 and TRBJ2-7; possibly TRBD1 or TRBD2 for D (5 bases each). The CDR3 sequence is 15 residues long. V lost 5 bases and J lost 0, with 14 bases in between. CDR1 and CDR2 (germline): MNHEY, SMNVEV (reference sequence). This CDR3 reads CASSPPGAASYEQYF. Written as DNA, the CDR3 is TGTGCCAGCAGTCCCCCCGGGGCGGCCTCCTACGAGCAGTACTTC.

The rearrangement uses TRBV5-5 and TRBJ2-5; D remains ambiguous. The CDR3 covers 12 residues. Trimming left V 1 base short and J 4 bases short, with 5 bases between. Germline V CDR1 and CDR2: SGHKS, YYEKEE (reference sequence). CDR3 nucleotides: TGTGCCAGCAGCTTGTTGATAGAGACCCAGTACTTC. Translating gives CASSLLIETQYF.

This clone has just a few counts. The gene calls are TRBV5-1 and TRBJ1-4, with a possible D match to TRBD1 (6 bases). The CDR3 contains 16 residues. CDR1 is SGHRS, CDR2 YFSETQ, per germline. The V end lost 2 bases, the J end lost 7 bases, and 18 bases lay between the germline ends. CDR3 nucleotide sequence: TGCGCCAGCAGCTTCGGACAGTCCGTGGGTGGTGAAAAACTGTTTTTT. This codes for CASSFGQSVGGEKLFF.